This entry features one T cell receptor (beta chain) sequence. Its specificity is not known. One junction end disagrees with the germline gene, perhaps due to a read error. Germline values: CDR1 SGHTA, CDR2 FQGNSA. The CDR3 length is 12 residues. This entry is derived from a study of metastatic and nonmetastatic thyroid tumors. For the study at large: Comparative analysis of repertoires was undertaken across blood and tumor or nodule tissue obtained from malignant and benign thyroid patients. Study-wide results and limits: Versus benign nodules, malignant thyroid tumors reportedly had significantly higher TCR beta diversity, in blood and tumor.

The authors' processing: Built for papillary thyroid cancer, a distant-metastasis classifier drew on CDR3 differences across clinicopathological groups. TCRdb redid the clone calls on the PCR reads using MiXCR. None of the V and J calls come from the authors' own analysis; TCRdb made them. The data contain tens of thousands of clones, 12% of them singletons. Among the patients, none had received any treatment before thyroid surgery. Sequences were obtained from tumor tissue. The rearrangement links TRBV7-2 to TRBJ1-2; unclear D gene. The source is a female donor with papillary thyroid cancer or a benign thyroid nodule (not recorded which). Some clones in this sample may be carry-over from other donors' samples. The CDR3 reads CASILASSGYTF. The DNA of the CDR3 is TGTGCCAGCATCTTAGCGTCCTCTGGCTACACCTTC.